This T cell receptor beta chain was sequenced during a study of blood T cell repertoires in COVID-19. Study overall: Some COVID-19 samples were acute and others convalescent; all came from the United States, Italy and Spain.

The CDR3 sequence is 13 residues long. Trimming removed 1 base from V and 5 bases from J, with 6 bases in between. The V gene's germline CDR1 is SGHTA and CDR2 FQGNSA. Using immunoSEQ multiplex PCR, the repertoire was profiled, and TCRdb retains in-frame clones only, with some absent. Altogether 150,000 or so clones are present, about 81% being singletons, with the ten largest covering around 9.9%. The J gene is TRBJ1-5, the V gene TRBV7-2; D remains unclear. The sequence came from a human donor in a cohort sampled during active COVID-19. Sequenced input: peripheral blood. CDR3 amino acids: CASSLGRDQPQHF. The CDR3 coding sequence is TGTGCCAGCAGCTTAGGGCGGGATCAGCCCCAGCATTTT.